The clone carrying this TCR beta chain occurred once. The antigen remains unidentified. Other nucleotide sequences from this sample produce the same CDR3. The sample belongs to a study of shared clonotypes between healthy human individuals. The CDR3 is 12 amino acids. J gave up 7 bases and V 5 bases, and 1 base lay outside the gene matches. Germline CDR1 and CDR2: MNHEY and SVGAGI. Libraries were prepared by immunoSEQ multiplex PCR; TCRdb keeps only in-frame clonotypes and omits some of them. Among a few million clones, more than 90% were seen once, and the ten largest hold under 0.15%. Study-level results: Memory subsets had estimated richness that was generally smaller than that of naive subsets. The study found roughly 5% of naive CD4 clonotypes shared across four donors. Sampling used blood alone; tissue repertoires probably differ.

A split of CD4+ cells into CD45RA+ naive and CD45RA-negative memory subsets was performed. The rearrangement links TRBV6-5 to TRBJ2-1; 8 bases align to TRBD1. The sample comprised naive CD4+ T cells sorted from blood. As for subset: CD45RA+ positively selected. The clonotype originates from a man aged 18 to 35 in good health. The CDR3 is CASSRQGNEQFF. In nucleotides, the CDR3 is TGTGCCAGCAGTAGACAGGGGAATGAGCAGTTCTTC.